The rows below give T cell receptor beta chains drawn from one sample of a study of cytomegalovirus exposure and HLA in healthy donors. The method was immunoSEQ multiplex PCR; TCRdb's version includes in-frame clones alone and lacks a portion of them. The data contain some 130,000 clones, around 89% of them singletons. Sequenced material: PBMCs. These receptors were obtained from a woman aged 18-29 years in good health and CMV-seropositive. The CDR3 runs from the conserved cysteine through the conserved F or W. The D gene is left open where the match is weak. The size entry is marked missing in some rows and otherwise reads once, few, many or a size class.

TGCAGCGTTGAGGGGGCTAGCGGGAGCCGGGAGACCCAGTACTTC,CSVEGASGSRETQYF,NA,TRBJ2-5,TRBD2,TRBV29-1
TGTGCCAGCAGCTTAGGAAGGCGGGGCTCCTACGAGCAGTACTTC,CASSLGRRGSYEQYF,NA,TRBJ2-7,NA,TRBV7-9
TGTGCCAGTAGTATCCGGGAGTCCTACGAGCAGTACTTC,CASSIRESYEQYF,few,TRBJ2-7,NA,TRBV19
TGTGCCAGCAGTTTCCCGGGGGGGCAGTATGAGCAGTTCTTC,CASSFPGGQYEQFF,NA,TRBJ2-1,TRBD2,TRBV27
TGCGCCAGCAGCCAAGGGGCTCTAGAGACCCAGTACTTC,CASSQGALETQYF,NA,TRBJ2-5,NA,TRBV4-1
TGCGCCAGCGGACTAGCTGAATACAATGAGCAGTTCTTC,CASGLAEYNEQFF,NA,TRBJ2-1,TRBD2,TRBV5-1
TGTGCCAGCAGGAGACAGCCAGCAGATACGCAGTATTTT,CASRRQPADTQYF,NA,TRBJ2-3,NA,TRBV6-1
TGTGCCTGGAGAGCATCTCCAGGAAGTACTGAAGCTTTCTTT,CAWRASPGSTEAFF,NA,TRBJ1-1,NA,TRBV30
TGCGCCAGCAGCTTGGGGGGGGACGGGGCCAACGTCCTGACTTTC,CASSLGGDGANVLTF,NA,TRBJ2-6,NA,TRBV5-1
TGTGCCAGCAGTTACCTAGGGACAGGGACTTACGAGCAGTACTTC,CASSYLGTGTYEQYF,NA,TRBJ2-7,TRBD1,TRBV28
TGTGCCAGCAGACCGACTAGCGGGAGCAACGAGCAGTACTTC,CASRPTSGSNEQYF,NA,TRBJ2-7,TRBD2,TRBV5-4
TGTGCCAGCACCAACTGGACACCGAACACTGAAGCTTTCTTT,CASTNWTPNTEAFF,NA,TRBJ1-1,NA,TRBV6-5
TGTGCCAGCAGCTCCCAGGGGACCACTGAAGCTTTCTTT,CASSSQGTTEAFF,NA,TRBJ1-1,NA,TRBV11-2
TGTGCCAGCAGCTTAGACGAGCTAGCTACATTCTTC,CASSLDELATFF,NA,TRBJ2-1,NA,TRBV7-9
TGCGCCAGCAGCCAAGAGCGGTCGGGTGCGGTGCGCAAAAACACCATATATTTT,CASSQERSGAVRKNTIYF,once,TRBJ1-3,NA,TRBV4-3
TGTGCCAGTAGTGTCCAACGGAGGACCAGCTCCTATAATTCACCCCTCCACTTT,CASSVQRRTSSYNSPLHF,NA,TRBJ1-6,NA,TRBV19